The subject of this entry is one TCR beta chain. This CDR3 has 14 amino acids. Germline V CDR1 and CDR2: GTSNPN, SVGIG (reference sequence). The V end lost 3 bases, the J end lost 3 bases, and 15 bases lay between the germline ends. This sample was taken from a study of blood T cell repertoires in COVID-19. The wider study: T cells, B-cell-depleted T cells, or PBMCs supplied cDNA or gDNA.

The recovered donors of Cohort 3 showed two negative PCRs, clearance, or symptom resolution. Profiling relied on immunoSEQ multiplex PCR, and the TCRdb table lists in-frame clones only, not all of them. Of 250,000 to 300,000 clones detected, 75% to 95% appear once; the ten largest clones hold around 1.1%. Material: PBMCs or T cells enriched from blood (not recorded which). This TCR derives from a woman between 25 and 40 years old who had recovered from COVID-19. The chain employs TRBV30 and TRBJ2-7; possibly TRBD1 for D (6 bases). The CDR3 region has the DNA TGTGCCTGGAGACTACAGGGTGCCCTCTACGAGCAGTACTTC. Its translation: CAWRLQGALYEQYF.